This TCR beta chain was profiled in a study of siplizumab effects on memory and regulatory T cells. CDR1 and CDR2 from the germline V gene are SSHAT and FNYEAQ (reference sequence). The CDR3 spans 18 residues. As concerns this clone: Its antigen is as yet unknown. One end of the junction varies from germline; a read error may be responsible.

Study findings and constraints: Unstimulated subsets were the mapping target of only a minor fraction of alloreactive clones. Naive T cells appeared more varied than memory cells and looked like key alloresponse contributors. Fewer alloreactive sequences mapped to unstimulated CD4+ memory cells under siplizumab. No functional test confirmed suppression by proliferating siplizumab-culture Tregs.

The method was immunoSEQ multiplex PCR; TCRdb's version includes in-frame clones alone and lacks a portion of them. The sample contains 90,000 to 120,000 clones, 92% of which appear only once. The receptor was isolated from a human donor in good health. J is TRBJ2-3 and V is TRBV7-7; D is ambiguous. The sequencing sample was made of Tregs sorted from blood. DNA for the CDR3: TGTGCTAGCAGCTTAGATCCCCACATGGCGACCAGCACAGATACGCAGTATTTT. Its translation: CASSLDPHMATSTDTQYF.